This T cell receptor (beta chain) was obtained from a study of response to subunit inactivated influenza vaccine. TCRdb reprocessed the RT-PCR reads via MiXCR and lists one record per CDR3 protein. Of hundreds of thousands of distinct CDR3 sequences in the sample, 10% to 15% were seen once. Here the sequenced sample was PBMCs from blood, taken 45 days after vaccination. The TCR originated in a man aged 45-60 years who received an inactivated influenza vaccine.

The CDR3 loop reads CASGVAKNIQYF. For the CDR3, the DNA is TGTGCCAGCGGGGTAGCCAAAAACATTCAGTACTTC. The chain carries TRBV12-3 or TRBV12-4 and TRBJ2-4; D gene uncertain. The V and J ends lost 8 bases and 0 bases respectively, with 5 bases between them. This CDR3 comprises 12 residues.